This T cell receptor (beta chain) was identified in a study of blood T cell repertoires in COVID-19. Study as a whole: The United States, Italy and Spain were the sources of the acute and convalescent COVID-19 samples. PBMCs, B-cell-depleted T cells, or T cells provided the cDNA or gDNA that made up the material.

CDR3 size: 15 residues. The germline V gene has CDR1 LNHDA and CDR2 SQIVND (reference sequence). V shed 4 bases and J shed 2 bases, with 15 bases lying between them. Per the original data handling: The authors estimated nucleated cell counts from reference gene primer amplification. Sequencing was performed with immunoSEQ multiplex PCR; in TCRdb, only in-frame clones are kept and a portion is missing. The D gene and trimming were derived from the DNA, and the V and J assignments and clone size from that table. The sample contains about 150,000 clones, 80% of which appear only once. The source of this sequence is a woman between 50 and 59 years old with acute or convalescent COVID-19. The rearrangement links TRBV19 to TRBJ2-7; D gene ambiguous. Source material: peripheral blood. CDR3 sequence: CASSTTWQLTYEQYF. CDR3 sequence (DNA): TGTGCCAGTAGTACCACCTGGCAGTTAACCTACGAGCAGTACTTC.